What follows is one T cell receptor (beta chain) and its context. These data belong to a study of Tregs in tolerant kidney transplant recipients. TCRdb keeps only in-frame clones here, not all; method: immunoSEQ multiplex PCR. The sample contains 55,000 to 80,000 clones, 95% to 98% of which appear only once. V lost 6 bases, J lost 2 bases, and 4 bases stayed unmatched. The germline gives CDR1 MNHNS, CDR2 SASEGT. The CDR3 consists of 15 residues. This clonotype was sampled from a human donor who received a combined kidney and bone marrow transplant. The rearrangement links TRBV6-1 to TRBJ1-3; 10 bases agree with TRBD1. This specimen was Tregs from blood, taken before the transplant. The DNA of the CDR3 is TGTGCCAGCAGCATTGACAGGGGGCCTGGAAACACCATATATTTT. Amino acids: CASSIDRGPGNTIYF.